This TCR beta chain was observed in a study of T-cell reconstitution after alpha-beta-depleted transplantation in children. Study-wide findings and caveats: Recipient T cells and thymic progenitors that survived were the source of the high TCRbeta diversity seen at day 60 in some patients. A year had passed since transplant, and T-cell counts and diversity by then came mostly from newly produced T cells.

Using unique molecular identifiers, the investigators prepared the TCRbeta library. TCRdb reprocessed the PCR reads via MiXCR and lists one record per CDR3 protein. The sample holds fewer than 1 million distinct CDR3 sequences, about 15% seen once. In this sample, this clonotype turned up a few times. The antigen remains undetermined. V lost 4 bases to trimming and J lost 3 bases; unmatched junction nucleotides: 4. Germline CDR1 and CDR2: DFQATT and SNEGSKA (reference sequence). The CDR3 is made up of 14 amino acids. The chain is built from TRBV20-1 and TRBJ2-7, with TRBD2 matching over 12 bases. The sample was PBMCs, mostly from graft donor cells, taken 360 days after TCRalphabeta/CD19-depleted stem cell transplant. This receptor was taken from a male patient between 10 and 17 years old who had a stem cell transplant for acute lymphoblastic leukemia, so the T cells may come from the graft donor. CDR3 nucleotide sequence: TGCAGTGCTACAGGACTAGCGGGACACTACGAGCAGTACTTC. Translation gives CSATGLAGHYEQYF.